The 14 T cell receptor beta chains listed next were all sequenced from one sample in a study of blood T cells in healthy people across ages. The second PCR ran about 7 to 12 cycles with a sample-barcoded 5' primer and J-beta primers. TCRdb reanalysed the 5' RACE reads using MiXCR and keeps one entry per CDR3 protein. The table has about 670,000 distinct CDR3 sequences, roughly two fifths seen once. What was sequenced was blood. The receptors come from a man aged 80 or over in good health.

This clonotype occurred a few times. This chain links TRBV4-3 with TRBJ1-5; D ambiguous. The germline V gene has CDR1 LGHNA and CDR2 YSLEER. Trimming took off 0 bases at V and 5 bases at J, with 14 bases between the two ends. This CDR3 has 16 residues. CDR3 protein: CASSQDLLGTHQPQHF. The CDR3 DNA is TGCGCCAGCAGCCAAGATCTTCTGGGCACCCATCAGCCCCAGCATTTT.

The rearrangement uses TRBV2 and TRBJ1-5; the D gene is possibly TRBD1 (6 bases). This CDR3 is built from 16 residues. CDR1 and CDR2 (germline): SNHLY, FYNNEI. V was cut by 4 bases and J by 0 bases, with 13 bases left in between. The CDR3 reads CASSGQGGYSNQPQHF. The CDR3 DNA reads TGTGCCAGCAGTGGCCAAGGGGGGTATAGCAATCAGCCCCAGCATTTT.

CDR3: CASSRLGQANTDTQYF. In DNA form, the CDR3 reads TGCGCCAGCAGCCGACTAGGACAGGCGAATACAGATACGCAGTATTTT. The chain is built from TRBV4-1 and TRBJ2-3; possibly TRBD1 for D (7 bases). The CDR3 contains 16 residues. Trimming took off 4 bases at V and 3 bases at J, with 17 bases between the two ends. In germline, CDR1 is MGHRA, CDR2 YSYEKL.

The chain's CDR3 is CASSSGDPGVDTQYF. DNA of the CDR3: TGTGCCAGCAGCTCAGGAGACCCAGGTGTAGATACGCAGTATTTT. The chain links TRBV7-2 to TRBJ2-3; D is undetermined. Germline CDR1 is SGHTA and CDR2 is FQGNSA. V lost 4 bases to trimming and J lost 5 bases, with 16 bases between them. The CDR3 is 15 amino acids.

This clonotype was picked up a small number of times. The CDR3 protein is CASSRTPSNYGYTF. DNA of the CDR3: TGTGCCAGCAGCCGAACCCCATCTAACTATGGCTACACCTTC. The rearrangement joins TRBV3-1 to TRBJ1-2; D unclear. Germline V gene data show CDR1 as LGHDT and CDR2 as YNNKEL (reference sequence). This CDR3 has 14 amino acids. The V end was cut by 4 bases, the J end by 0 bases, with 9 bases between.

The CDR3 protein is CASSFAGESYEQYF. DNA of the CDR3: TGCGCCAGCAGCTTTGCAGGGGAGAGCTACGAGCAGTACTTC. The V and J genes are TRBV5-1 and TRBJ2-7; D is perhaps TRBD1 (6 bases). The CDR3 spans 14 residues. Trimming left V 2 bases short and J 3 bases short, with 12 bases between. CDR1 is SGHRS and CDR2 is YFSETQ in the germline V gene.

This clonotype came up a few times. V is TRBV12-3 or TRBV12-4 and J is TRBJ1-5, with a possible D match to TRBD1 (5 bases). Between the trimmed V and J ends, which lost 1 base and 3 bases, there was a span of 19 bases. CDR3 length equals 18 residues. Here the CDR3 DNA reads TGTGCCAGCAGTTTAGTCCGAATGGGGGTGGGGAACAATCAGCCCCAGCATTTT. This codes for CASSLVRMGVGNNQPQHF.

This clonotype has more than one count but fewer than ten. Written as DNA, the CDR3 is TGTGCCAGCACGTACCAGGACGAGCAGTACTTC. As protein: CASTYQDEQYF. This chain connects TRBV6-5 to TRBJ2-4; D unresolved. The J call is uncertain, as TRBJ2-7 better fits the DNA end. There are 11 residues in the CDR3. The germline V gene encodes CDR1 MNHEY and CDR2 SVGAGI.

To note about this clonotype: A read error is possible here, since a much larger clone lies one base away. The rearrangement uses TRBV28 and TRBJ2-1; D is unclear. Germline assignment: CDR1 MDHEN and CDR2 SYDVKM. The CDR3 is 17 amino acids. CDR3 protein: CVSRPNYFDPPNNEQFF. DNA for the CDR3: TGTGTCAGCAGACCCAACTACTTCGACCCACCGAACAATGAGCAGTTCTTC.

A remark on this clonotype: Just one base apart from a much larger clone, this may be a read error. The rearrangement joins TRBV4-1 to TRBJ2-4, with 10 bases matching TRBD1. Near its end, the DNA agrees better with TRBJ2-7, so the J call may be wrong. CDR1 and CDR2 from the germline V gene are MGHRA and YSYEKL. The CDR3 totals 15 residues. CDR3 nucleotide sequence: TGCGCCAGCAGCCCGACTACGGGACAGGGGTACGAGCAGTACTTC. Its translation is CASSPTTGQGYEQYF.

The sample holds many counts of this clonotype. CDR3 bases: TGCAGTGCTAGAGCCGGGACTAGGGAAAACATTCAGTACTTC. Its translation: CSARAGTRENIQYF. The chain is built from TRBV20-1 and TRBJ2-4; TRBD2 agrees at 8 bases. The length of the CDR3 is 14 residues. The trim removed 1 base at V and 5 bases at J, leaving 4 bases unmatched. CDR1 is DFQATT, CDR2 SNEGSKA, per germline (reference sequence).

The chain recombines TRBV4-2 with TRBJ2-5; 9 nucleotides align to TRBD2. This CDR3 comprises 15 residues. The ends lost 4 bases at V and 11 bases at J; junction bases unmatched: 14. Germline CDR1 is LGHNA and CDR2 is YNFKEQ. The CDR3 DNA reads as TGTGCCAGCAGCCGCCCTAGCGGGGTCTACAATGAGCAGTACTTC. It specifies CASSRPSGVYNEQYF.

A few counts support this clonotype. V is TRBV13 and J is TRBJ2-7; 8 nucleotides align to TRBD1. Losses at the gene ends were 5 bases for V and 9 bases for J; bases not matched to a gene: 12. The CDR3 is 14 residues long. Germline V gene lookup returns CDR1 PRHDT and CDR2 FYEKMQ (reference sequence). CDR3 region: CASSIGQGRLRQYF. In nucleotides, the CDR3 is TGTGCCAGCAGCATCGGACAGGGACGATTGAGGCAGTACTTC.

This clonotype was picked up a small number of times. The chain couples TRBV4-3 to TRBJ2-4; 7 nucleotides align to TRBD1. V was pared by 5 bases and J by 10 bases, with 11 bases of the junction left unmatched. The V gene's germline CDR1 is LGHNA and CDR2 YSLEER. The CDR3 consists of 14 residues. CDR3 nucleotide sequence: TGCGCCAGCAGCTCGCAGGGACAGCCAGCTATTCAGTACTTC. It yields the protein CASSSQGQPAIQYF.